The rows below give T cell receptor beta chains drawn from one sample of a study of PD-1 blockade in mismatch repair-deficient tumors. Sequencing used immunoSEQ multiplex PCR; TCRdb keeps in-frame clones, though not all of them. The sample has some 25,000 clones; 84% are singletons. This material consisted of PBMCs, taken before pembrolizumab treatment. The origin of the receptors is an adult with mismatch repair-deficient cancer. Each CDR3 is given with its conserved first and last residue. A D gene is named only where the DNA matches it firmly. Part of the rows lack a size; the others show once, few, many or a class for expanded clones.

d_call: TRBD2; j_call: TRBJ2-5; v_call: TRBV11-2; clone_size: .; cdr3_aa: CASSLETGGETQYF
d_call: TRBD2; j_call: TRBJ2-7; v_call: TRBV11-3; clone_size: .; cdr3_aa: CASTVGTTLYEQYF
d_call: .; j_call: TRBJ2-1; v_call: TRBV11-2; clone_size: .; cdr3_aa: CASSLVGSGIIDEQFF
d_call: TRBD2; j_call: TRBJ2-1; v_call: TRBV27; clone_size: .; cdr3_aa: CASSQRDPLRTYNEQFF
d_call: TRBD2; j_call: TRBJ2-7; v_call: TRBV4-1; clone_size: once; cdr3_aa: CASSKGLAENYEQYF
d_call: .; j_call: TRBJ2-2; v_call: TRBV27; clone_size: .; cdr3_aa: CASSFVGRNTGELFF
d_call: TRBD2; j_call: TRBJ2-1; v_call: TRBV11-3; clone_size: .; cdr3_aa: CASRGTSGTVFF
d_call: TRBD2; j_call: TRBJ2-1; v_call: TRBV19; clone_size: .; cdr3_aa: CASSSSGRWNEQFF
d_call: .; j_call: TRBJ1-1; v_call: TRBV7-2; clone_size: .; cdr3_aa: CASSLFGWQIWQDTEAFF
d_call: TRBD2; j_call: TRBJ2-7; v_call: TRBV5-1; clone_size: .; cdr3_aa: CASSKGLVYEQYF
d_call: .; j_call: TRBJ2-5; v_call: TRBV7-8; clone_size: .; cdr3_aa: CASSSLGGEGSETQYF
d_call: TRBD2; j_call: TRBJ2-2; v_call: TRBV5-4; clone_size: .; cdr3_aa: CASRWGLAGGTGELFF
d_call: TRBD2; j_call: TRBJ2-7; v_call: TRBV13; clone_size: .; cdr3_aa: CASSRGGVLYEQYF